The present TCR beta chain was sequenced within a study of T cell responses to AZD1222 COVID-19 vaccine. Clones were sequenced by immunoSEQ multiplex PCR, and TCRdb holds only the in-frame ones, with some missing. The sample lists 200,000 or so clones; roughly 92% were seen once. Study-level points and caveats: White British people made up most donors, females outnumbered males, and clonal diversity was possibly underestimated. Nearly half of spike-specific TCRs reportedly target variant regions that are unmutated in the B.1.351 and B.1.1.7 variants.

CDR1 and CDR2 from the germline V gene are SEHNR and FQNEAQ (reference sequence). V was cut by 3 bases and J by 7 bases, with 15 bases left in between. CDR3 length: 14 amino acids. On this clone: Its antigen is undetermined.

This TCR derives from an adult who received the AZD1222 COVID-19 vaccine. The genes are TRBV7-9 and TRBJ2-5; D might be TRBD2 (5 bases). The sample consisted of peripheral blood, taken 28 days after the second AZD1222 dose. Here the CDR3 reads CASSFAGAPGTQYF. The CDR3, as DNA: TGTGCCAGCAGCTTTGCGGGCGCCCCAGGGACCCAGTACTTC. The full variable domain, in which reference TRBV7-9 and TRBJ2-5 provide the parts outside the CDR3, is DTGVSQNPRHKITKRGQNVTFRCDPISEHNRLYWYRQTLGQGPEFLTYFQNEAQLEKSRLLSDRFSAERPKGSFSTLEIQRTEQGDSAMYLCASSFAGAPGTQYFGPGTRLLVL.